The sequence of this TCR beta chain was determined in a study of CD8+ T cells in alopecia areata. Study-wide results and caveats: Normal skin's resident alphabeta T cells are sequenced alongside lesional scalp T cells. Higher clonality than in normal scalp was seen in lesional scalp, especially alopecia totalis/universalis. TCRs were shared less clearly across patients than in mice, possibly for HLA-related reasons.

After isolation, RNA underwent reverse transcription to generate cDNA as the sequencing template. The method was immunoSEQ multiplex PCR; TCRdb's version includes in-frame clones alone and lacks a portion of them. The sample consists of 34,000 or so clones, approximately 60% of them appearing once. Of note for this clone: As yet, its antigen is unknown.

With 4 bases removed from V and 5 bases from J, the gap between germline ends came to 13 bases. This CDR3 is 14 amino acids long. Germline CDR1 SGDLS, CDR2 YYNGEE. Both peripheral blood and punch biopsies of lesional scalp skin were obtained from patients who had alopecia areata. V and J are TRBV9 and TRBJ1-5; no firm D call. Material for sequencing was NKG2D-high CD8+ T cells sorted from blood. This receptor was obtained from a human donor with alopecia areata. The CDR3 region is CASSRGESYQPQHF. The CDR3 DNA follows: TGTGCCAGCAGCCGCGGGGAAAGTTATCAGCCCCAGCATTTT.